This TCR beta chain comes out of a study of tumor-infiltrating lymphocytes in localized non-small cell lung cancer. Overall study: The cohort mixed smokers and never-smokers, several histologies, and some post-neoadjuvant-chemotherapy samples. Tumor tissue and non-adjacent uninvolved lung came from each patient. Broader study findings: TCRbeta sequencing showed higher T cell infiltration in tumors than uninvolved lung. No T-cell fraction difference was seen between IM1 and IM2 tumors.

The method was immunoSEQ multiplex PCR; TCRdb's version includes in-frame clones alone and lacks a portion of them. The repertoire holds tens of thousands of clones, with about two thirds as singletons. Comments on this clone: Its specificity is not known.

This CDR3 has 16 amino acids. Germline V CDR1 and CDR2: MNHEY, SMNVEV (reference sequence). The trim removed 4 bases at V and 5 bases at J, leaving 13 bases unmatched. The source is a human donor with non-small cell lung cancer. The sample consisted of lung tumor tissue. This chain joins TRBV27 and TRBJ2-7, with 8 positions matching TRBD2. The CDR3 coding sequence is TGTGCCAGCAGTTACGCGAGCGGGAGTAGTAGAAACGAGCAGTACTTC. Translated, it gives CASSYASGSSRNEQYF.